Listed here are 20 T cell receptor beta chains from one sample, sequenced in a study of cytomegalovirus exposure and HLA in healthy donors. TCRdb's table, derived via immunoSEQ multiplex PCR, lists solely in-frame clones and lacks some. The sample holds 160,000 or so clones, just under 90% seen once. The sample consisted of PBMCs. These receptor sequences come from a woman aged 25 to 45 in good health and CMV-seronegative.

The CDR3 sequence: CASSLDADRGAGEKLFF. CDR3 DNA: TGTGCCAGCAGCTTAGATGCCGACAGGGGAGCAGGGGAAAAACTGTTTTTT. The V and J genes are TRBV7-2 and TRBJ1-4; 8 bases line up with TRBD1. Germline V gene data show CDR1 as SGHTA and CDR2 as FQGNSA. The V segment lost 1 base and the J segment 8 bases; nucleotides outside the gene matches: 12. This CDR3 spans 17 amino acids.

The chain has TRBV30 and TRBJ2-1; the D gene is possibly TRBD2 (7 bases). This CDR3 region has 15 residues. Germline assignment: CDR1 GTSNPN and CDR2 SVGIG (reference sequence). The germline V and J ends were trimmed by 0 bases and 4 bases, with 13 bases remaining between them. The CDR3 region is CAWSVRGGVYNEQFF. In nucleotides, the CDR3 is TGTGCCTGGAGTGTACGAGGGGGGGTATACAATGAGCAGTTCTTC.

This CDR3 is CASSKGGRGTKNIQYF. The CDR3 region has the DNA TGTGCCAGTAGCAAGGGAGGGAGGGGAACCAAAAACATTCAGTACTTC. The chain couples TRBV19 to TRBJ2-4, with TRBD2 matching 7 bases. The junction had 10 bases not matched to a gene; V was cut back by 6 bases and J by 2 bases. This CDR3 comprises 16 residues. CDR1 is LNHDA, CDR2 SQIVND, per germline (reference sequence).

The chain employs TRBV15 and TRBJ2-1; 9 bases line up with TRBD1. This CDR3 contains 17 residues. CDR1 is LNHNV, CDR2 YYDKDF, per germline (reference sequence). The junction had 6 bases not matched to a gene; V was cut back by 2 bases and J by 1 base. This chain's CDR3 is CATSRHPGTGSYNEQFF. The DNA for the CDR3 is TGTGCCACCAGCAGACACCCTGGGACAGGGTCCTACAATGAGCAGTTCTTC.

CDR3 region: CASSPRWEIYEQYF. The CDR3 nucleotides are TGTGCCAGCAGCCCGCGTTGGGAGATATACGAGCAGTACTTC. The gene calls are TRBV7-8 and TRBJ2-7; possibly TRBD2 for D (5 bases). Trimming left V 5 bases short and J 4 bases short, with 15 bases between. The CDR3 totals 14 residues. Germline assignment: CDR1 SGHVS and CDR2 FQNEAQ.

This chain connects TRBV5-6 to TRBJ2-7; D possibly corresponds to TRBD2 (5 bases). CDR1 is SGHDT, CDR2 YYEEEE, per germline. The length of the CDR3 is 15 residues. V was trimmed by 4 bases and J by 2 bases, leaving 16 bases between them. This CDR3 is CASSNRGYSTYEQYF. The DNA for the CDR3 is TGTGCCAGCAGCAACCGGGGATACTCGACCTACGAGCAGTACTTC.

The chain has TRBV19 and TRBJ1-6; D ambiguous. V lost 3 bases and J lost 10, with 16 bases in between. CDR3 length: 15 amino acids. The V gene's germline CDR1 is LNHDA and CDR2 SQIVND (reference sequence). The CDR3 spells CASSIASGYRSPLHF. CDR3 nucleotide sequence: TGTGCCAGTAGTATCGCGTCGGGGTATCGATCACCCCTCCACTTT.

The chain has TRBV27 and TRBJ1-5, with 7 positions matching TRBD1. The J segment lost 1 base and the V segment lost 8 bases, leaving 5 bases of the junction unmatched. Germline V gene lookup returns CDR1 MNHEY and CDR2 SMNVEV (reference sequence). There are 14 residues in the CDR3. CDR3 region: CASAIQGSNQPQHF. CDR3 coding DNA: TGTGCCAGCGCCATACAGGGGAGCAATCAGCCCCAGCATTTT.

The chain uses TRBV2 and TRBJ2-3, with a tentative D call TRBD1 (7 bases). The CDR3 runs to 12 residues. Germline CDR1 and CDR2: SNHLY and FYNNEI. Deletions cut 11 bases from V and 5 bases from J, with 14 bases between. The CDR3 DNA reads as TGTGCCGGAGGGGGCGCAGGAGATACGCAGTATTTT. This sequence encodes CAGGGAGDTQYF.

The chain has TRBV4-2 and TRBJ1-1; D is undetermined. V was clipped by 0 bases and J by 7 bases, with 15 bases between them. Germline CDR1 is LGHNA and CDR2 is YNFKEQ. The CDR3 is 15 amino acids. This CDR3 is CASSQDPASTREAFF. In nucleotides, the CDR3 is TGTGCCAGCAGCCAAGATCCCGCGTCTACCCGTGAAGCTTTCTTT.

The chain employs TRBV11-2 and TRBJ1-6; 7 nucleotides match TRBD1. The CDR3 extends over 14 amino acids. With 4 bases clipped from V and 9 bases from J, the junction kept 6 bases outside the gene matches. Germline-derived CDR1 and CDR2 are SGHAT and FQNNGV. The CDR3 nucleotides read TGTGCCAGCAGCTCCATACCAGGGGGTTCACCCCTCCACTTT. This codes for CASSSIPGGSPLHF.

This clone appeared a few times. This chain's CDR3 is CASSQTGDGGYTF. CDR3 nucleotides: TGTGCCAGCAGCCAAACAGGGGACGGTGGCTACACCTTC. The genes are TRBV6-5 and TRBJ1-2; TRBD1 matches 7 bases. CDR1 is MNHEY and CDR2 is SVGAGI in the germline V gene. J gave up 7 bases and V 6 bases, and 8 bases lay outside the gene matches. The CDR3 contains 13 residues.

The chain links TRBV7-9 to TRBJ2-7; 8 nucleotides line up with TRBD2. In germline, CDR1 is SEHNR, CDR2 FQNEAQ (reference sequence). The junction had 13 bases not matched to a gene; V was cut back by 6 bases and J by 9 bases. The length of the CDR3 is 14 residues. CDR3 bases: TGTGCCAGCAGTAGAGCGGGGGAGATTCGGATGCAGTACTTC. Residues: CASSRAGEIRMQYF.

The CDR3 DNA follows: TGCGCCAGCAGCGGTGGGGACCCTGGGAGGATGAGCACTGAAGCTTTCTTT. It specifies CASSGGDPGRMSTEAFF. The chain uses TRBV5-1 and TRBJ1-1; maybe TRBD1 (5 bases). This CDR3 has 17 residues. Trimming removed 4 bases from V and 4 bases from J, with 23 bases in between. The V gene's germline CDR1 is SGHRS and CDR2 YFSETQ.

This chain uses TRBV29-1 with TRBJ2-5; 7 nucleotides agree with TRBD1. Germline CDR1 and CDR2: SQVTM and ANQGSEA. J gave up 0 bases and V 6 bases, and 7 bases lay outside the gene matches. This CDR3 is 14 amino acids long. The CDR3 nucleotides are TGCAGCGTGCCCGGACAGGTAGACCAAGAGACCCAGTACTTC. Translated, it gives CSVPGQVDQETQYF.

The rearrangement links TRBV5-1 to TRBJ2-7, with unresolved D. From germline, CDR1 is SGHRS and CDR2 YFSETQ. The germline V and J ends were trimmed by 3 bases and 4 bases, with 14 bases remaining between them. This CDR3 has 14 residues. In nucleotides, the CDR3 is TGCGCCAGCAGCTCCGCTCAAACTGTGTACGAGCAGTACTTC. This gives the protein CASSSAQTVYEQYF. The full variable domain, with the rest looked up from reference TRBV5-1 and TRBJ2-7, is KAGVTQTPRYLIKTRGQQVTLSCSPISGHRSVSWYQQTPGQGLQFLFEYFSETQRNKGNFPGRFSGRQFSNSRSEMNVSTLELGDSALYLCASSSAQTVYEQYFGPGTRLTVT.

This clone was seen a single time. The genes are TRBV10-3 and TRBJ1-3; D might be TRBD1 (5 bases). CDR3 length: 14 residues. Germline CDR1 is ENHRY and CDR2 is SYGVKD. V lost 8 bases, J lost 3 bases, and 14 bases lay in between. CDR3 in DNA: TGTGCCATCTCCCTGGGGCAGGGTGGAAACACCATATATTTT. It codes for CAISLGQGGNTIYF.

The CDR3: CASVPPGGRETQYF. Written as DNA, the CDR3 is TGTGCCAGCGTACCCCCGGGGGGTCGGGAGACCCAGTACTTC. This chain uses TRBV2 with TRBJ2-5, with TRBD2 matching 7 bases. Trimming cost V 8 bases and J 5 bases; bases outside gene matches: 11. Germline lookup yields CDR1 SNHLY and CDR2 FYNNEI. The CDR3 spans 14 residues.

The chain has TRBV4-2 and TRBJ2-1; D is unclear. There are 13 residues in the CDR3. In germline, CDR1 is LGHNA, CDR2 YNFKEQ. Trimming removed 0 bases at V and 6 bases at J, with 6 bases between. CDR3 protein: CASSQDRFNEQFF. CDR3 DNA sequence: TGTGCCAGCAGCCAAGACAGGTTCAATGAGCAGTTCTTC.

This clone is a singleton in its sample. CDR3 DNA sequence: TGTGCCAGCAGTCAGACTAGCGGGGTATACAATGAGCAGTTCTTC. Translated: CASSQTSGVYNEQFF. This chain links TRBV6-5 with TRBJ2-1; 11 bases are a match to TRBD2. With V trimmed by 5 bases and J by 4 bases, 4 bases remained unmatched. The germline V gene encodes CDR1 MNHEY and CDR2 SVGAGI. The CDR3 contains 15 residues.